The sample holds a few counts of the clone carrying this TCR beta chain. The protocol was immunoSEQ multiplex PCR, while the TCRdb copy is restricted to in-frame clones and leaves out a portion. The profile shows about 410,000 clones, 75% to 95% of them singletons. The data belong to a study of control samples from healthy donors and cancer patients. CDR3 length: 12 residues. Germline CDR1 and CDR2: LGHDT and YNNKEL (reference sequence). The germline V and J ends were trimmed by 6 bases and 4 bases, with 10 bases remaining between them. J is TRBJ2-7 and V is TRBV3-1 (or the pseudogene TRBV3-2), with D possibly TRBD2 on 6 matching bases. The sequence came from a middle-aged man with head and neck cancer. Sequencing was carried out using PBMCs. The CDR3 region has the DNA TGTGCCAGCAGTCTAGCGAAATACGAGCAGTACTTC. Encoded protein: CASSLAKYEQYF.